A selection of T cell receptor beta chains follows, all from one sample in a study of Graves' ophthalmopathy and Graves' hyperthyroidism. From the multiplex PCR reads, TCRdb called clonotypes with MiXCR, one entry per CDR3 protein. The table has about 640,000 distinct CDR3 sequences, 35% to 50% seen once. Sequencing used peripheral blood. The receptors stem from an adult man with Graves' ophthalmopathy. Each CDR3 is given with its conserved first and last residue. The order of the fields is clone size, J gene, V gene, D gene, CDR3 DNA, CDR3 protein. A D gene is named only where the DNA matches it firmly. Clone sizes are given selectively: once, few, many, or a class where the clone is expanded.

clone_size: -; j_call: TRBJ2-5; v_call: TRBV6-6; d_call: -; cdr3_nt: TGTGCCAGCAGTTACAGGGAACAAGAGACCCAGTACTTC; cdr3_aa: CASSYREQETQYF
clone_size: few; j_call: TRBJ1-1; v_call: TRBV10-3; d_call: -; cdr3_nt: TGTGCCGCGGGGCGGGGGACTGAAGCTTTCTTT; cdr3_aa: CAAGRGTEAFF
clone_size: -; j_call: TRBJ1-2; v_call: TRBV27; d_call: TRBD1; cdr3_nt: TGTGCCAGCAGTTCGACGACAGGGTATGGCTACACCTTC; cdr3_aa: CASSSTTGYGYTF
clone_size: many; j_call: TRBJ1-5; v_call: TRBV20-1; d_call: TRBD1; cdr3_nt: TGCAGTGCGGGGGACAGGGTAAGGAGTCAGCCCCAGCATTTT; cdr3_aa: CSAGDRVRSQPQHF
clone_size: -; j_call: TRBJ2-7; v_call: TRBV12-3/TRBV12-4; d_call: TRBD2; cdr3_nt: TGTGCCAGCAGTCCCCATGGACTAGCGGGAGGGTTGGCGGTCGAGCAGTACTTC; cdr3_aa: CASSPHGLAGGLAVEQYF
clone_size: many; j_call: TRBJ1-2; v_call: TRBV10-3; d_call: -; cdr3_nt: TGTGCCATCACCGGGGCCTCAAACTATGGCTACACCTTC; cdr3_aa: CAITGASNYGYTF
clone_size: few; j_call: TRBJ1-1; v_call: TRBV20-1; d_call: -; cdr3_nt: TGCAGTGCTAGAGATGTAGCCGCTGGATTTGTGAACACTGAAGCTTTCTTT; cdr3_aa: CSARDVAAGFVNTEAFF
clone_size: -; j_call: TRBJ1-3; v_call: TRBV7-9; d_call: -; cdr3_nt: TGTGCCAGCAGCCAGACAAGGGGCGACTCTGGAAACACCATATATTTT; cdr3_aa: CASSQTRGDSGNTIYF
clone_size: -; j_call: TRBJ2-6; v_call: TRBV7-9; d_call: -; cdr3_nt: TGTGCCAGCAGCACCCGGGAGGGGGCGCGGGGGGCCAACGTCCTGACTTTC; cdr3_aa: CASSTREGARGANVLTF
clone_size: many; j_call: TRBJ1-1; v_call: TRBV7-9; d_call: -; cdr3_nt: TGTGCCAGCAGCTCAACAGGGTCCACTTCTGAAGCTTTCTTT; cdr3_aa: CASSSTGSTSEAFF
clone_size: many; j_call: TRBJ1-5; v_call: TRBV10-2; d_call: TRBD1; cdr3_nt: TGCGCCAGCAGGGGGGACAGTCACAATCAGCCCCAGCATTTT; cdr3_aa: CASRGDSHNQPQHF
clone_size: many; j_call: TRBJ1-5; v_call: TRBV19; d_call: TRBD1; cdr3_nt: TGTGCCACCTCCGGGACAGGGGGCCATCAGCCCCAGCATTTT; cdr3_aa: CATSGTGGHQPQHF
clone_size: many; j_call: TRBJ2-7; v_call: TRBV6-4; d_call: TRBD2; cdr3_nt: TGTGCCAGCAGTGTGGATAGCGGGAGCAACGAGCAGTACTTC; cdr3_aa: CASSVDSGSNEQYF
clone_size: many; j_call: TRBJ2-7; v_call: TRBV6-6; d_call: TRBD1; cdr3_nt: TGTGCCAGCAGAAGGGCAGGGGGATACGAGCAGTACTTC; cdr3_aa: CASRRAGGYEQYF
clone_size: -; j_call: TRBJ2-5; v_call: TRBV19; d_call: TRBD2; cdr3_nt: TGTGCCAGTAGTATAAACCCGGGGGGGGAGACCCAGTACTTC; cdr3_aa: CASSINPGGETQYF
clone_size: many; j_call: TRBJ1-5; v_call: TRBV20-1; d_call: -; cdr3_nt: TGCAGTGCTAGAGACAGGGATTGGAGTCAGCCCCAGCATTTT; cdr3_aa: CSARDRDWSQPQHF
clone_size: -; j_call: TRBJ1-2; v_call: TRBV27; d_call: -; cdr3_nt: TGTGCCAGCAGAGAGGGGGGTCGCGGCTACACCTTC; cdr3_aa: CASREGGRGYTF
clone_size: -; j_call: TRBJ1-3; v_call: TRBV7-9; d_call: -; cdr3_nt: TGTGCCAGCAGCTTTTTTGCGGCGAGCTCTGGAAACACCATATATTTT; cdr3_aa: CASSFFAASSGNTIYF
clone_size: few; j_call: TRBJ1-1; v_call: TRBV10-3; d_call: -; cdr3_nt: TGTGCCATCAGTGAGGCCGGCCTGAACACTGAAGCTTTCTTT; cdr3_aa: CAISEAGLNTEAFF
clone_size: -; j_call: TRBJ2-7; v_call: TRBV9; d_call: -; cdr3_nt: TGTGCCAGCAGTCCGGGCAACAGACTAGGCGGGGCCGGGGAGCAGTACTTC; cdr3_aa: CASSPGNRLGGAGEQYF